One and the same sample provided the 19 T cell receptor beta chains below, sequenced in a study of T cell repertoires in cytomegalovirus infection. TCRdb ran MiXCR on the reads and lists one entry per CDR3 protein. The table includes around 290,000 distinct CDR3 sequences, under 30% detected once. Material: PBMCs. These receptors all stem from a human donor in good health (CMV status not recorded). Some clones in this sample may be carry-over from other donors' samples.

The chain is built from TRBV29-1 and TRBJ1-1; a weak D match, TRBD1 (6 bases). Trimming pared 2 bases from V and 4 bases from J, leaving 17 bases between. Germline values: CDR1 SQVTM, CDR2 ANQGSEA. The CDR3 runs to 15 residues. The CDR3 nucleotides read TGCAGCGTTGAATATCTGGGGGCGAAGGGCACTGAAGCTTTCTTT. Its translation: CSVEYLGAKGTEAFF.

This clonotype was recorded a few times. The V gene is TRBV7-2, the J gene TRBJ2-4; the D gene could be TRBD1 or TRBD2 (5 bases each). V was trimmed by 5 bases and J by 6 bases, leaving 14 bases between them. CDR1 is SGHTA, CDR2 FQGNSA, per germline. This CDR3 contains 14 residues. CDR3 amino acids: CASSLTGTSNIQYF. The CDR3 nucleotides are TGTGCCAGCAGCCTGACCGGGACCTCAAACATTCAGTACTTC.

The V call is TRBV18, the J call TRBJ2-1; 8 positions match TRBD2. The CDR3 has 16 residues. The germline V gene has CDR1 KGHSH and CDR2 LQKENI. After removal of 4 bases from V and 0 bases from J, the junction contained 5 bases not matched to a gene. DNA of the CDR3: TGTGCCAGCTCACAAACTAGCGGAGTCTCCTACAATGAGCAGTTCTTC. Amino acid sequence: CASSQTSGVSYNEQFF.

The chain is built from TRBV5-5 and TRBJ2-5; 7 nucleotides agree with TRBD2. Germline trimming cut 0 bases from V and 7 bases from J; bases unmatched to any gene: 15. From germline, CDR1 is SGHKS and CDR2 YYEKEE (reference sequence). The CDR3 length is 17 residues. DNA of the CDR3: TGTGCCAGCAGCTTGGGGCGGGGGATGACCCCACCTCGGACCCAGTACTTC. Translating it yields CASSLGRGMTPPRTQYF.

V is TRBV7-9 and J is TRBJ2-1; weak D call: TRBD2 (6 bases). From germline, CDR1 is SEHNR and CDR2 FQNEAQ (reference sequence). The CDR3 runs 15 residues. Trimming left V 4 bases short and J 7 bases short, with 17 bases between. CDR3 loop: CASSSGTERANEQFF. In DNA, the CDR3 is TGTGCCAGCAGCTCGGGCACAGAGCGGGCTAATGAGCAGTTCTTC.

This clonotype was detected many times. The chain carries TRBV12-3 or TRBV12-4 and TRBJ2-1; a weak D match, TRBD2 (5 bases). The CDR3 covers 14 residues. V lost 0 bases to trimming and J lost 6 bases, with 9 bases between them. Written as DNA, the CDR3 is TGTGCCAGCAGTTTAGCGGGAGCCAGCAATGAGCAGTTCTTC. It yields the protein CASSLAGASNEQFF.

The table lists this clonotype with a count of one. V gene TRBV2 combines with J gene TRBJ1-5; no reliable D call. This CDR3 is built from 14 residues. V lost 3 bases to trimming and J lost 2 bases, with 8 bases between them. Per the germline V gene, CDR1 is SNHLY and CDR2 is FYNNEI. The CDR3 coding sequence is TGTGCCAGCAGTGATCGGAGCGGCAATCAGCCCCAGCATTTT. The encoded protein is CASSDRSGNQPQHF.

This chain links TRBV15 with TRBJ2-2, with 8 bases that match TRBD2. Germline trimming cut 7 bases from V and 5 bases from J; bases unmatched to any gene: 3. Germline V CDR1 and CDR2: LNHNV, YYDKDF (reference sequence). CDR3 length: 13 residues. The CDR3 DNA is TGTGCCACCAAAGCTAGCGGGACCGGGGAGCTGTTTTTT. Its translation is CATKASGTGELFF.

The chain links TRBV20-1 to TRBJ2-5; D is ambiguous. V dropped 6 bases and J dropped 3 bases, with 11 bases sitting between them. The CDR3 length is 12 residues. Germline CDR1 is DFQATT and CDR2 is SNEGSKA (reference sequence). CDR3 nucleotide sequence: TGCAGTGCCAATAGTGGGAAAGAGACCCAGTACTTC. Amino acid sequence: CSANSGKETQYF.

CDR3 DNA sequence: TGTGCCAGCAGCCGGACAGAGTCGAACACCGGGGAGCTGTTTTTT. It encodes CASSRTESNTGELFF. This sequence joins TRBV5-5 and TRBJ2-2; tentatively, D is TRBD1 (6 bases). This CDR3 has 15 residues. Deletions cut 4 bases from V and 0 bases from J, with 10 bases between. Germline CDR1 SGHKS, CDR2 YYEKEE (reference sequence).

The V call is TRBV7-2, the J call TRBJ2-1; perhaps TRBD2 as D (6 bases). There are 13 residues in the CDR3. V dropped 5 bases and J dropped 12 bases, with 17 bases sitting between them. Germline values: CDR1 SGHTA, CDR2 FQGNSA. CDR3 sequence reads: CASSPLGGGVQFF. CDR3 DNA: TGTGCCAGCAGCCCCCTGGGGGGAGGTGTGCAGTTCTTC.

This clonotype was seen more than once but under ten times. V usage is TRBV11-3 and J usage is TRBJ2-6, with 10 bases aligning to TRBD2. Germline V gene sequence: CDR1 SGHNT, CDR2 YENEEA. The junction had 7 bases not matched to a gene; V was cut back by 4 bases and J by 10 bases. The CDR3 is 15 residues long. The CDR3 nucleotides read TGTGCCAGCAGCTCCGGGCTAGCGGGAGTGAACGTCCTGACTTTC. It specifies CASSSGLAGVNVLTF.

V gene TRBV11-2 combines with J gene TRBJ2-2; 9 bases match TRBD1. The CDR3 covers 16 residues. Germline V CDR1 and CDR2: SGHAT, FQNNGV. J lost 2 bases, V lost 6 bases, and 7 bases had no gene match. The CDR3 DNA follows: TGTGCCAGCAGACAAACGACAGGGGGTAACACCGGGGAGCTGTTTTTT. This sequence encodes CASRQTTGGNTGELFF. Filled out from reference TRBV11-2 and TRBJ2-2, the complete variable domain reads EAGVAQSPRYKIIEKRQSVAFWCNPISGHATLYWYQQILGQGPKLLIQFQNNGVVDDSQLPKDRFSAERLKGVDSTLKIQPAKLEDSAVYLCASRQTTGGNTGELFFGEGSRLTVL.

V gene TRBV20-1 combines with J gene TRBJ2-3, with TRBD2 matching 9 bases. There are 16 residues in the CDR3. Germline V gene lookup returns CDR1 DFQATT and CDR2 SNEGSKA (reference sequence). V shed 1 base and J 10 bases; nucleotides not matched to a gene: 15. The CDR3 reads CSARVGLAGQRGSQYF. In nucleotides, the CDR3 is TGCAGTGCTAGAGTAGGTCTAGCGGGGCAACGAGGATCGCAGTATTTT.

The chain combines TRBV2 with TRBJ1-6, with TRBD1 identical over 9 bases. The CDR3 totals 14 residues. V dropped 6 bases and J dropped 8; count of bases not matched to a gene: 5. Germline V gives CDR1 SNHLY, CDR2 FYNNEI. The CDR3 DNA reads as TGTGCCAGCAGCGGAAGGACAGGGGATTCACCCCTCCACTTT. Amino acid sequence: CASSGRTGDSPLHF. Full variable domain (rest looked up from reference TRBV2 and TRBJ1-6): EPEVTQTPSHQVTQMGQEVILRCVPISNHLYFYWYRQILGQKVEFLVSFYNNEISEKSEIFDDQFSVERPDGSNFTLKIRSTKLEDSAMYFCASSGRTGDSPLHFGNGTRLTVT.

This clonotype was observed at least ten times. The chain combines TRBV7-2 with TRBJ2-3, with 12 nucleotides matching TRBD2. Unmatched junction bases numbered 6, after V lost 5 bases and J lost 6 bases. The CDR3 consists of 15 residues. Germline V gives CDR1 SGHTA, CDR2 FQGNSA. CDR3 nucleotides: TGTGCCAGCAGCCAACTAGCGGGAGGCGAGGATACGCAGTATTTT. It specifies CASSQLAGGEDTQYF.

This clonotype was counted many times. Germline and junction disagree at one end, which may indicate a read error. The J gene is TRBJ2-1, the V gene TRBV11-2, with 13 nucleotides matching TRBD2. This CDR3 spans 14 amino acids. Per the germline V gene, CDR1 is SGHAT and CDR2 is FQNNGV. CDR3 loop: CASSLARTGTSGKF. The CDR3 DNA is TGTGCCAGCAGCTTAGCCCGGACCGGGACTAGCGGGAAGTTC.

This clonotype was seen ten or more times. V usage is TRBV11-3 and J usage is TRBJ2-3; 8 bases are a match to TRBD2. V trimming: 1 base; J trimming: 4 bases; junction bases outside the gene matches: 4. The CDR3 runs 15 residues. Germline CDR1 and CDR2: SGHNT and YENEEA. The CDR3 DNA follows: TGTGCCAGCAGCTTAGTCAGCGGGGGCCCAGATACGCAGTATTTT. Translation gives CASSLVSGGPDTQYF. Looking up the rest from reference TRBV11-3 and TRBJ2-3 gives the full variable domain: EAGVVQSPRYKIIEKKQPVAFWCNPISGHNTLYWYLQNLGQGPELLIRYENEEAVDDSQLPKDRFSAERLKGVDSTLKIQPAELGDSAVYLCASSLVSGGPDTQYFGPGTRLTVL.

This clonotype has at least ten counts. The chain joins TRBV7-6 to TRBJ1-5; the match to TRBD1 covers 8 bases. CDR3 length: 15 amino acids. The germline gives CDR1 SGHVS, CDR2 FNYEAQ. The V and J ends lost 5 bases and 2 bases, in that order; junction bases with no gene match: 5. CDR3 loop: CASSLDRGGNQPQHF. CDR3 coding DNA: TGTGCCAGCAGCCTTGACAGGGGAGGCAATCAGCCCCAGCATTTT.